These 7 T cell receptor beta chains share one sample of origin, sequenced in a study of CD8 T cells in ankylosing spondylitis. Study findings and constraints: There was a TCR beta motif, made of eight highly homologous variants, that appeared characteristic of ankylosing spondylitis blood.

TCRdb reprocessed the 5' RACE reads with MiXCR, giving one entry per CDR3 protein. The sample has 200,000 to 250,000 distinct CDR3 sequences; about a sixth are singletons. These receptors' targets are unknown. What was sequenced was blood, either unsorted or a sorted T cell fraction (not recorded which). The origin of the receptors is a male donor with ankylosing spondylitis.

On this clonotype: The conserved phenylalanine or tryptophan normally closing the CDR3 is absent here, so this likely arose from a read error. J is TRBJ2-5 and V is TRBV6-5, with 8 bases matching TRBD1. Looked up from germline, CDR1 is MNHEY and CDR2 is SVGAGI. J lost 5 bases, V lost 2 bases, and 7 bases had no gene match. The CDR3 has 15 amino acids. The CDR3 sequence: CASSYVPTGGETQYL. CDR3 nucleotide sequence: TGTGCCAGCAGTTACGTGCCCACAGGGGGGGAGACCCAGTACTTG.

This clonotype was seen at least ten times. Its ends do not fully match the called genes, so a read error is possible. The V gene is TRBV5-1, the J gene TRBJ2-5; no clear D gene. The CDR3 runs to 11 residues. The germline CDR1 and CDR2 sequences are SGHRS and YFSETQ. The CDR3 is CASSYGETQYF. The CDR3, as DNA: TGTGCCAGCAGTTACGGGGAGACCCAGTACTTC.

The sample holds a few counts of this clonotype. The chain combines TRBV11-2 with TRBJ2-7; weak D call: TRBD2 (6 bases). V gave up 4 bases and J gave up 4 bases, with 17 bases separating them. Germline CDR1 is SGHAT and CDR2 is FQNNGV. This CDR3 comprises 15 residues. The CDR3 DNA reads as TGTGCCAGCAGCTCCTACGGGGGACCCGGGTACGAGCAGTACTTC. Translation gives CASSSYGGPGYEQYF.

At least ten counts were recorded for this clonotype. The chain recombines TRBV24-1 with TRBJ2-1; D is ambiguous. V gave up 0 bases and J gave up 9 bases, with 2 bases separating them. The CDR3 contains 11 residues. Germline V CDR1 and CDR2: KGHDR, SFDVKD. The CDR3 sequence is CATSDLSEQFF. The CDR3 region has the DNA TGTGCCACCAGTGATTTGTCTGAGCAGTTCTTC.

This clonotype appeared a few times. The V gene is TRBV5-1, the J gene TRBJ2-6, with 7 nucleotides matching TRBD2. Trimming took 3 bases from V and 4 from J; bases not matched to a gene: 4. The length of the CDR3 is 15 residues. The germline CDR1 and CDR2 sequences are SGHRS and YFSETQ. For the CDR3, the DNA is TGCGCCAGCAGCTGGGAGGGTGTCGGGGCCAACGTCCTGACTTTC. Translating gives CASSWEGVGANVLTF.

V usage is TRBV6-1 and J usage is TRBJ2-2, with TRBD2 as a possible D gene (7 bases). The V gene's germline CDR1 is MNHNS and CDR2 SASEGT. Between the trimmed V and J ends, which lost 5 bases and 4 bases, there was a span of 14 bases. The CDR3 has 15 residues. The CDR3 reads CASSLAGGRTGELFF. For the CDR3, the DNA is TGTGCCAGCAGTCTAGCCGGGGGGCGCACCGGGGAGCTGTTTTTT.

For the CDR3, the DNA is TGTGCCAGCAGCTCTTGGGGGATGCAGAATGAGCAGTTCTTC. Its protein is CASSSWGMQNEQFF. The V call is TRBV11-1, the J call TRBJ2-1; D may correspond to TRBD1 or TRBD2 (5 bases each). Germline values: CDR1 SGHAT, CDR2 FQDESV (reference sequence). V shed 4 bases and J shed 7 bases, with 14 bases lying between them. This CDR3 has 14 amino acids.